The clone carrying this TCR beta chain has just a few counts. Its target is unknown. The repertoire was sequenced with immunoSEQ multiplex PCR; TCRdb's copy has only in-frame clones and lacks some. The repertoire holds 100,000 or so clones, with roughly 57% as singletons. The data stem from a study of cytotoxic CD8 clonotypes in ibrutinib-treated CLL. Study in general: Some 25 partial and 2 complete responses; at median approximately 68 months, around 15 remitted, around twelve progressed. General study points: Baseline clonality exceeded age-matched healthy donors and tracked circulating CD8+ T-cell counts.

Germline loops: CDR1 SGHDT, CDR2 YYEEEE. The CDR3 extends over 15 amino acids. The V and J ends lost 3 bases and 5 bases respectively, with 17 bases between them. This sample comprised PBMCs, obtained after 24 months of ibrutinib treatment. The sequence was obtained from a human donor with chronic lymphocytic leukemia. The chain recombines TRBV5-6 with TRBJ2-5; TRBD1 might be the D (5 bases). CDR3 in amino acids: CASSSRPTVLETQYF. DNA for the CDR3: TGTGCCAGCAGCTCCCGGCCGACAGTATTGGAGACCCAGTACTTC.